The 5 T cell receptor beta chains listed next were all sequenced from one sample in a study of early T cells in non-severe SARS-CoV-2 infection. TCRdb recomputed calls from the 5' RACE reads with MiXCR, one row per CDR3 protein. The data hold 85,000 to 95,000 distinct CDR3 sequences, with roughly 15% observed a single time. Sequencing was performed on whole blood. The receptors originated from an adult who was a healthcare worker with PCR-confirmed SARS-CoV-2 infection or an uninfected control (not recorded which).

The J gene is TRBJ2-2, the V gene TRBV11-3, with 11 positions matching TRBD2. Losses at the gene ends were 2 bases for V and 3 bases for J; bases not matched to a gene: 2. The germline CDR1 and CDR2 sequences are SGHNT and YENEEA. The CDR3 runs to 16 residues. The CDR3 nucleotides are TGTGCCAGCAGCTTACTAGCGGGGGGCCACACCGGGGAGCTGTTTTTT. It specifies CASSLLAGGHTGELFF.

This clonotype was observed a few times. The chain recombines TRBV6-6 with TRBJ1-5; D is possibly TRBD1 (5 bases). Germline CDR1 and CDR2: MNHNY and SVGAGI (reference sequence). V lost 5 bases, J lost 0 bases, and 8 bases lay in between. This CDR3 contains 14 residues. The CDR3 sequence: CASSRQRSNQPQHF. Written as DNA, the CDR3 is TGTGCCAGCAGTCGACAGCGTAGCAATCAGCCCCAGCATTTT.

J is TRBJ2-2 and V is TRBV12-3 or TRBV12-4; 13 nucleotides agree with TRBD2. The length of the CDR3 is 16 residues. Losses at the gene ends were 8 bases for V and 7 bases for J; bases not matched to a gene: 10. CDR3 DNA: TGTGCCAGCGCAAGACTAGCGGGGGGCATCGGCGGGGAGCTGTTTTTT. Its translation is CASARLAGGIGGELFF.

V is TRBV27 and J is TRBJ2-5; TRBD2 aligns across 8 bases. The CDR3 loop spans 16 amino acids. V gave up 7 bases and J gave up 4 bases; unmatched junction bases: 14. The germline V gene has CDR1 MNHEY and CDR2 SMNVEV (reference sequence). CDR3 sequence: CASTNNRRGGRETQYF. CDR3 DNA: TGTGCCAGCACCAATAACCGTCGGGGGGGCCGAGAGACCCAGTACTTC.

The chain carries TRBV4-1 and TRBJ2-1; 8 bases line up with TRBD2. This CDR3 region has 18 residues. CDR1 is MGHRA and CDR2 is YSYEKL in the germline V gene. V was pared by 3 bases and J by 8 bases, with 18 bases of the junction left unmatched. CDR3 sequence (DNA): TGCGCCAGCAGCCATACCGGGGGACTAGGAGGGTCGGGACATGAGCAGTTCTTC. Translation gives CASSHTGGLGGSGHEQFF.